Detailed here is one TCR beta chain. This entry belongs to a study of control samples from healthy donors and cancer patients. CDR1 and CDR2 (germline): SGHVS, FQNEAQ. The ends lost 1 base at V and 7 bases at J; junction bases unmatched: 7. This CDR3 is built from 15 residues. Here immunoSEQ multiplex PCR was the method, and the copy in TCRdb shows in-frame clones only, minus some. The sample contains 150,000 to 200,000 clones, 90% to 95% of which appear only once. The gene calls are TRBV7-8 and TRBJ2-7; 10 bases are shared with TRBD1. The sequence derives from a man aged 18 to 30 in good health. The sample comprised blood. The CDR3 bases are TGTGCCAGCAGCTTAGATCGGGACAGGGGAAGGGAGCAGTACTTC. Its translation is CASSLDRDRGREQYF.